The rows below give T cell receptor beta chains drawn from one sample of a study of early T cells in non-severe SARS-CoV-2 infection. TCRdb re-derived calls from the 5' RACE reads in MiXCR, one entry per CDR3 protein. The sample holds just over 95,000 distinct CDR3 sequences, 8% to 13% seen once. The sequenced sample was whole blood, obtained at baseline. The receptors shown here come from an adult who was a healthcare worker with PCR-confirmed SARS-CoV-2 infection or an uninfected control (not recorded which). CDR3s include the opening cysteine and the closing phenylalanine or tryptophan. The D gene is left open where the match is weak. A clone size is listed for some rows: how often the clone was seen (once, few, many), or a class if it is expanded.

j_call d_call clone_size v_call cdr3_nt cdr3_aa
TRBJ2-3 NA few TRBV10-1 TGCGCCAGCAAAAGAGACCCTACCTCCCAAGATACGCAGTATTTT CASKRDPTSQDTQYF
TRBJ1-1 NA many TRBV10-3 TGTGCCATCAGTGAACAGAATCAGATTAACACTGAAGCTTTCTTT CAISEQNQINTEAFF
TRBJ2-7 NA few TRBV29-1 TGCAGCGTTACCGGGGACTCCTACGAGCAGTACTTC CSVTGDSYEQYF
TRBJ2-7 TRBD2 NA TRBV20-1 TGCAGTGCTATCCCGGGACTAGCGGGAGATTACGAGCAGTACTTC CSAIPGLAGDYEQYF
TRBJ1-5 NA many TRBV27 TGTGCCAGCAGTTTGGCCAACAATCAGCCCCAGCATTTT CASSLANNQPQHF
TRBJ2-7 TRBD1 NA TRBV29-1 TGCAGCGTTGTAGGGACAGGGGACCACGAGCAGTACTTC CSVVGTGDHEQYF
TRBJ1-5 NA NA TRBV7-9 TGTGCCAGCAGCCCAGGAGCCGGCAATCAGCCCCAGCATTTT CASSPGAGNQPQHF
TRBJ2-3 TRBD2 many TRBV5-5 TGTGCCAGCAGCTTTCATCCAGCGGGGGGCACAGATACGCAGTATTTT CASSFHPAGGTDTQYF
TRBJ1-5 TRBD1 NA TRBV19 TGTGCCAGTACCCTAGAGACAGGGAGCAATCAGCCCCAGCATTTT CASTLETGSNQPQHF
TRBJ2-5 NA NA TRBV29-1 TGCAGCGTTGACAGGGGCCCCCAAGAGACCCAGTACTTC CSVDRGPQETQYF
TRBJ2-3 NA many TRBV27 TGTGCCAGCAGTACATCGGGAGCTTGGACAGATACGCAGTATTTT CASSTSGAWTDTQYF
TRBJ2-7 NA few TRBV20-1 TGCAGTGCTAGCGTATCTGAACGCGAGCAGTACTTC CSASVSEREQYF
TRBJ1-2 TRBD1 few TRBV7-2 TGTGCCAGCAGCTCCCCCGCGACTTCAGGGGGCGCTAGTGGCTACACCTTC CASSSPATSGGASGYTF
TRBJ2-5 TRBD2 NA TRBV7-8 TGTGCCAGCAGCTTAGCTAGCGGGAGGGAGACCCAGTACTTC CASSLASGRETQYF